The next 10 T cell receptor beta chains were all read from a single sample in a study of identifying expanded T cells in peripheral blood. TCRdb keeps only in-frame clones here, not all; method: immunoSEQ multiplex PCR. The sample consists of some 100,000 clones, about 88% of them appearing once. The source material was blood. These receptors all stem from a person aged 18 to 70 in good health.

V usage is TRBV30 and J usage is TRBJ1-2; TRBD1 agrees at 7 bases. After removal of 4 bases from V and 8 bases from J, the junction contained 10 bases not matched to a gene. Germline V lookup: CDR1 GTSNPN, CDR2 SVGIG (reference sequence). The CDR3 is 13 residues long. CDR3 sequence: CAWKGSGGGGYTF. The CDR3 DNA sequence: TGTGCCTGGAAGGGGTCAGGGGGTGGGGGCTACACCTTC.

The sample holds one count of this clone. This chain links TRBV6-6 with TRBJ2-7, with D perhaps TRBD2 (6 bases). Trimming removed 2 bases at V and 1 base at J, with 15 bases between. There are 16 residues in the CDR3. The germline gives CDR1 MNHNY, CDR2 SVGAGI (reference sequence). The CDR3 DNA is TGTGCCAGCAGTTACCCCAAAGGACGGGAGTCCTACGAGCAGTACTTC. Protein product: CASSYPKGRESYEQYF.

The J gene is TRBJ1-5, the V gene TRBV18; 7 bases fit TRBD1. The V gene end was trimmed by 3 bases and the J gene end by 4 bases; junction bases not matched to a gene: 0. The CDR3 length is 13 residues. The germline CDR1 and CDR2 sequences are KGHSH and LQKENI. The CDR3 DNA follows: TGTGCCAGCTCACCGGACAGGAATCAGCCCCAGCATTTT. Translated: CASSPDRNQPQHF.

The rearrangement uses TRBV7-6 and TRBJ1-6; TRBD1 is a possible D gene (6 bases). The germline V gene encodes CDR1 SGHVS and CDR2 FNYEAQ. There are 15 residues in the CDR3. Trimming shortened V by 5 bases and J by 7 bases, and 15 bases separated the two germline ends. The CDR3 nucleotides read TGTGCCAGCAGCACCCAGGACAGTAACAATTCACCCCTCCACTTT. Its protein is CASSTQDSNNSPLHF. The full variable domain, rest sourced from reference TRBV7-6 and TRBJ1-6, is GAGVSQSPRYKVTKRGQDVALRCDPISGHVSLYWYRQALGQGPEFLTYFNYEAQQDKSGLPNDRFSAERPEGSISTLTIQRTEQRDSAMYRCASSTQDSNNSPLHFGNGTRLTVT.

The chain joins TRBV11-2 to TRBJ2-1; 8 bases agree with TRBD2. The CDR3 consists of 16 residues. Germline lookup yields CDR1 SGHAT and CDR2 FQNNGV. V was clipped by 4 bases and J by 8 bases; unmatched bases: 13. CDR3 nucleotide sequence: TGTGCCAGCAGCTCCGGGACTAGTCTTGGTTTCGATGAGCAGTTCTTC. Protein sequence: CASSSGTSLGFDEQFF.

The J gene is TRBJ1-2, the V gene TRBV11-2; D is uncertain. Germline V gives CDR1 SGHAT, CDR2 FQNNGV. The CDR3 covers 12 residues. Deletions cut 3 bases from V and 8 bases from J, with 10 bases between. The CDR3 DNA is TGTGCCAGCAGCTTTGACCCGCGGGGCTACACCTTC. Its protein product is CASSFDPRGYTF.

The rearrangement uses TRBV5-1 and TRBJ1-2; possible D gene TRBD1, 5 bases. V lost 6 bases and J 8 bases, leaving 20 bases between the germline ends. The length of the CDR3 is 14 residues. Germline V CDR1 and CDR2: SGHRS, YFSETQ. The CDR3 reads CASTPSEQGGGYTF. The DNA for the CDR3 is TGCGCCAGCACCCCCTCTGAGCAGGGCGGAGGCTACACCTTC.

The chain recombines TRBV29-1 with TRBJ2-4, with D perhaps assigned TRBD1 or TRBD2 (5 bases each). V lost 5 bases, J lost 8 bases, and 13 bases lay in between. This CDR3 has 12 residues. The germline V gene encodes CDR1 SQVTM and CDR2 ANQGSEA. CDR3 region: CSVRGGTDIQYF. The DNA for the CDR3 is TGCAGCGTTCGGGGTGGGACGGACATTCAGTACTTC.

The chain couples TRBV9 to TRBJ2-3, with D hard to call. The CDR3 consists of 10 residues. Germline V gene data show CDR1 as SGDLS and CDR2 as YYNGEE. Trimming removed 9 bases from V and 4 bases from J, with 6 bases in between. In DNA form, the CDR3 reads TGTGCCACTGTACCAGATACGCAGTATTTT. As protein: CATVPDTQYF.

The chain combines TRBV4-3 with TRBJ2-3; D is perhaps TRBD2 (5 bases). Germline V gives CDR1 LGHNA, CDR2 YSLEER. This CDR3 region has 13 residues. The germline V and J ends were trimmed by 4 bases and 0 bases, with 5 bases remaining between them. The CDR3 here is CASSRESTDTQYF. CDR3 nucleotide sequence: TGCGCCAGCAGCCGGGAGAGCACAGATACGCAGTATTTT.